A selection of T cell receptor beta chains follows, all from one sample in a study of tumor-infiltrating lymphocytes in primary liver carcinoma. TCRdb re-derived calls from the multiplex PCR reads in MiXCR, one entry per CDR3 protein. The sample contains 50,000 to 70,000 distinct CDR3 sequences, 65% to 80% of which appear only once. The sequencing sample was made of liver tumor tissue from sampling region 2. The origin of the receptors is a man between 40 and 49 years old with primary liver carcinoma and hepatitis B virus infection. The CDR3 runs from the conserved cysteine through the conserved F or W. D genes are given only for firm matches. Where a row states a size, it is once, few, many or the class of an expanded clone; other rows omit it.

CDR3 protein: CASSIESGFTDTQYF
CDR3 DNA: TGTGCCAGCAGCATAGAGTCCGGGTTCACAGATACGCAGTATTTT
clone size: -
J gene: TRBJ2-3
V gene: TRBV11-3
D gene: -

CDR3 protein: CASSLQEASGSVGQYF
CDR3 DNA: TGTGCCAGCAGTCTACAAGAGGCTAGCGGGAGCGTCGGGCAGTATTTT
clone size: -
J gene: TRBJ2-3
V gene: TRBV12-3/TRBV12-4
D gene: TRBD2

CDR3 protein: CASSYSLAGYTDTQYF
CDR3 DNA: TGTGCCAGCAGTTACTCTTTAGCGGGGTACACAGATACGCAGTATTTT
clone size: -
J gene: TRBJ2-3
V gene: TRBV6-5
D gene: TRBD2

CDR3 protein: CSARDWSYEQYF
CDR3 DNA: TGCAGCGCCCGGGACTGGTCCTACGAGCAGTACTTC
clone size: many
J gene: TRBJ2-7
V gene: TRBV29-1
D gene: -

CDR3 protein: CASSSTGGERDTQYF
CDR3 DNA: TGCGCCAGCAGCTCGACAGGGGGCGAACGAGATACGCAGTATTTT
clone size: -
J gene: TRBJ2-3
V gene: TRBV5-1
D gene: TRBD1

CDR3 protein: CATSVSLASGNTIYF
CDR3 DNA: TGTGCCACCAGTGTATCTTTGGCAAGCGGAAACACCATATATTTT
clone size: once
J gene: TRBJ1-3
V gene: TRBV10-3
D gene: -

CDR3 protein: CASILSGAGTPLHF
CDR3 DNA: TGCGCCAGCATTCTAAGCGGGGCTGGGACACCCCTCCACTTT
clone size: -
J gene: TRBJ1-6
V gene: TRBV12-3/TRBV12-4
D gene: -

CDR3 protein: CGSNKTPGGTNEKLSF
CDR3 DNA: TGTGGCAGCAACAAGACTCCAGGAGGAACAAATGAGAAACTGTCTTTT
clone size: -
J gene: TRBJ1-4
V gene: TRBV11-2
D gene: -

CDR3 protein: CSVGLASAGELFF
CDR3 DNA: TGCAGCGTTGGACTAGCGAGCGCCGGGGAGCTGTTTTTT
clone size: -
J gene: TRBJ2-2
V gene: TRBV29-1
D gene: TRBD2

CDR3 protein: CATYTTGGTYEQYF
CDR3 DNA: TGCGCTACATACACGACAGGGGGTACCTATGAGCAGTACTTC
clone size: -
J gene: TRBJ2-7
V gene: TRBV10-2
D gene: TRBD1

CDR3 protein: CASTEWARGPNTGELFF
CDR3 DNA: TGTGCCAGCACCGAATGGGCCAGAGGACCGAACACCGGGGAGCTGTTTTTT
clone size: many
J gene: TRBJ2-2
V gene: TRBV6-1
D gene: -

CDR3 protein: CASSFTTGELFF
CDR3 DNA: TGTGCCAGCAGCTTTACGACCGGGGAGCTGTTTTTT
clone size: -
J gene: TRBJ2-2
V gene: TRBV7-9
D gene: -

CDR3 protein: CAISDHQNTEAFF
CDR3 DNA: TGTGCCATCAGTGATCACCAGAACACTGAAGCTTTCTTT
clone size: few
J gene: TRBJ1-1
V gene: TRBV10-3
D gene: -

CDR3 protein: CPNSQTPGGGKGTQYF
CDR3 DNA: TGTCCCAACAGCCAAACTCCTGGCGGGGGGAAAGGGACCCAGTACTTT
clone size: -
J gene: TRBJ2-5
V gene: TRBV11-2
D gene: TRBD2

CDR3 protein: CASSQGQCGTYEQYF
CDR3 DNA: TGCGCCAGCAGTCAAGGTCAGTGCGGAACCTACGAGCAGTACTTC
clone size: -
J gene: TRBJ2-7
V gene: TRBV4-1
D gene: -

CDR3 protein: CTSSYSISGANVVTF
CDR3 DNA: TGTACCAGCAGTTACTCGATATCAGGGGCCAACGTCGTGACTTTC
clone size: -
J gene: TRBJ2-6
V gene: TRBV6-2/TRBV6-3
D gene: -

CDR3 protein: CASSLRALPAEQYF
CDR3 DNA: TGTGCCAGCAGCCTTCGAGCTCTCCCGGCCGAGCAGTACTTC
clone size: few
J gene: TRBJ2-7
V gene: TRBV14
D gene: -

CDR3 protein: CSVRQSGNEQFF
CDR3 DNA: TGTAGCGTTAGACAGAGTGGGAATGAGCAGTTCTTC
clone size: -
J gene: TRBJ2-1
V gene: TRBV29-1
D gene: -

CDR3 protein: CASSFGTDNEQFF
CDR3 DNA: TGTGCCAGCAGCTTCGGCACGGATAATGAGCAGTTCTTC
clone size: -
J gene: TRBJ2-1
V gene: TRBV11-1
D gene: -

CDR3 protein: CAISEYEGDRPQRF
CDR3 DNA: TGTGCCATCAGTGAGTACGAGGGCGATCGGCCCCAGCGTTTT
clone size: -
J gene: TRBJ1-5
V gene: TRBV10-3
D gene: -

CDR3 protein: CATTSEARYDEQFF
CDR3 DNA: TGTGCCACCACAAGCGAGGCACGGTACGATGAGCAGTTCTTC
clone size: -
J gene: TRBJ2-1
V gene: TRBV24-1
D gene: -

CDR3 protein: CASSVTGNANYGYTF
CDR3 DNA: TGTGCCAGCAGTGTCACAGGGAACGCTAACTATGGCTACACCTTC
clone size: few
J gene: TRBJ1-2
V gene: TRBV6-1
D gene: -

CDR3 protein: CASSQDGSGRGANILSF
CDR3 DNA: TGCGCCAGCAGCCAAGATGGGTCAGGGCGCGGGGCCAACATCCTGAGTTTC
clone size: -
J gene: TRBJ2-6
V gene: TRBV4-3
D gene: -

CDR3 protein: CASIGWLQGAYYGYTF
CDR3 DNA: TGTGCCAGTATTGGGTGGTTACAGGGGGCGTACTATGGCTACACCTTC
clone size: -
J gene: TRBJ1-2
V gene: TRBV19
D gene: TRBD1

CDR3 protein: CASSFGRFSEKSNF
CDR3 DNA: TGTGCCAGCAGCTTCGGTAGGTTTAGCGAAAAATCTAATTTT
clone size: -
J gene: TRBJ2-3
V gene: TRBV11-2
D gene: -

CDR3 protein: CASSLPGQMNTETSF
CDR3 DNA: TGTGCCAGCAGTTTACCGGGACAGATGAACACTGAAACTTCCTTT
clone size: -
J gene: TRBJ1-1
V gene: TRBV28
D gene: TRBD1

CDR3 protein: CASSLEGADGELLF
CDR3 DNA: TGTGCCAGCAGTTTAGAGGGTGCCGACGGGGAGCTGCTTTTT
clone size: few
J gene: TRBJ2-2
V gene: TRBV7-9
D gene: -

CDR3 protein: CASRETCTYTDTQYF
CDR3 DNA: TGTGCCAGCAGAGAGACCTGCACCTACACAGATACGCAGTATTTT
clone size: -
J gene: TRBJ2-3
V gene: TRBV5-5
D gene: -

CDR3 protein: CSVERGGETQYF
CDR3 DNA: TGCAGCGTTGAGAGGGGAGGGGAGACCCAGTACTTC
clone size: -
J gene: TRBJ2-5
V gene: TRBV29-1
D gene: TRBD2

CDR3 protein: CAWSPLNEQFF
CDR3 DNA: TGTGCCTGGAGTCCCCTCAATGAGCAGTTCTTC
clone size: -
J gene: TRBJ2-1
V gene: TRBV30
D gene: -

CDR3 protein: CTSSPQSGRADYDQYF
CDR3 DNA: TGTACCAGCAGTCCCCAAAGCGGGAGGGCCGATTACGATCAGTACTTC
clone size: -
J gene: TRBJ2-7
V gene: TRBV6-2/TRBV6-3
D gene: TRBD2

CDR3 protein: CASSRPWAKSGELFF
CDR3 DNA: TGTGCCAGCAGTCGCCCATGGGCGAAAAGTGGGGAGCTGTTTTTT
clone size: -
J gene: TRBJ2-2
V gene: TRBV6-6
D gene: -

CDR3 protein: CASNQEMGIAGVVGGEGTQYF
CDR3 DNA: TGCGCCAGCAACCAAGAAATGGGTATAGCGGGAGTCGTGGGGGGAGAAGGGACCCAGTACTTC
clone size: -
J gene: TRBJ2-5
V gene: TRBV4-3
D gene: TRBD2

CDR3 protein: CASCRTPGGRKETQYF
CDR3 DNA: TGTGCCAGCTGCCGAACTCCTGGCGGGAGGAAAGAGACCCAGTATTTC
clone size: -
J gene: TRBJ2-5
V gene: TRBV11-2
D gene: TRBD2

CDR3 protein: CASSQESPALTGANVLTF
CDR3 DNA: TGTGCCAGCAGCCAAGAATCCCCTGCCTTAACTGGGGCCAACGTCCTGACTTTC
clone size: -
J gene: TRBJ2-6
V gene: TRBV4-2
D gene: -

CDR3 protein: CASSYGVNCGYTF
CDR3 DNA: TGTGCCAGTAGTTACGGGGTGAACTGTGGCTACACCTTC
clone size: -
J gene: TRBJ1-2
V gene: TRBV6-5
D gene: -

CDR3 protein: CASSPTGGNYGYTF
CDR3 DNA: TGTGCCAGTAGCCCTACAGGGGGCAACTATGGCTACACCTTC
clone size: few
J gene: TRBJ1-2
V gene: TRBV19
D gene: TRBD1

CDR3 protein: CASSLEAESYNEQFF
CDR3 DNA: TGTGCCAGCAGCTTGGAAGCGGAGTCCTACAATGAGCAGTTCTTC
clone size: -
J gene: TRBJ2-1
V gene: TRBV5-6
D gene: -

CDR3 protein: CASSPTLGLAAEQFF
CDR3 DNA: TGTGCCAGCAGCCCTACATTGGGACTAGCGGCTGAGCAGTTCTTC
clone size: few
J gene: TRBJ2-1
V gene: TRBV5-4
D gene: TRBD2

CDR3 protein: CTSSFLAGRNERFF
CDR3 DNA: TGCACCAGCAGCTTTCTTGCGGGAAGGAATGAGCGGTTCTTC
clone size: -
J gene: TRBJ2-1
V gene: TRBV5-1
D gene: -

CDR3 protein: CASMPGTSGAYEKYF
CDR3 DNA: TGCGCCAGCATGCCGGGGACTAGCGGGGCCTACGAGAAGTATTTC
clone size: -
J gene: TRBJ2-7
V gene: TRBV4-1
D gene: TRBD2

CDR3 protein: CASSPYRRDSYSYNGQFF
CDR3 DNA: TGTGCCAGCAGCCCATACCGCCGGGACAGCTACTCCTACAATGGGCAGTTCTTC
clone size: few
J gene: TRBJ2-1
V gene: TRBV7-9
D gene: TRBD1

CDR3 protein: CASNQGSSGSVFF
CDR3 DNA: TGCGCCAGTAACCAAGGGTCTAGCGGGAGTGTGTTCTTC
clone size: -
J gene: TRBJ2-1
V gene: TRBV4-3
D gene: TRBD2

CDR3 protein: CASSLGTEPYGYTF
CDR3 DNA: TGTGCAAGCAGTCTCGGGACAGAGCCCTATGGCTACACCTTC
clone size: -
J gene: TRBJ1-2
V gene: TRBV12-3/TRBV12-4
D gene: TRBD1

CDR3 protein: CASPSRTGYKEQYF
CDR3 DNA: TGTGCCAGCCCCTCCCGGACAGGGTATAAGGAGCAGTATTTC
clone size: -
J gene: TRBJ2-7
V gene: TRBV6-5
D gene: TRBD1

CDR3 protein: CASSQGQQLYGYTF
CDR3 DNA: TGCGCCAGCAGCCAAGGGCAGCAGCTCTATGGCTACACCTTC
clone size: many
J gene: TRBJ1-2
V gene: TRBV4-3
D gene: -

CDR3 protein: CASSLSGSGSEEYF
CDR3 DNA: TGCGCCAGCAGCTTGAGCGGGAGTGGTTCCGAGGAGTACTTC
clone size: once
J gene: TRBJ2-7
V gene: TRBV5-1
D gene: TRBD2

CDR3 protein: CASNQVALPAGATDTQYF
CDR3 DNA: TGTGCCAGCAACCAGGTGGCGCTTCCAGCGGGAGCGACAGATACGCAGTATTTT
clone size: -
J gene: TRBJ2-3
V gene: TRBV4-2
D gene: TRBD2

CDR3 protein: CASTYGSNFDNEQFF
CDR3 DNA: TGTGCCAGCACTTACGGAAGCAACTTTGACAATGAGCAGTTCTTC
clone size: -
J gene: TRBJ2-1
V gene: TRBV6-5
D gene: -

CDR3 protein: CAGGQTPGGGKEAQYF
CDR3 DNA: TGCGCCGGCGGCCAAACTCCTGGCGGGGGGAAAGAGGCCCAGTACTTC
clone size: -
J gene: TRBJ2-5
V gene: TRBV11-2
D gene: TRBD2

CDR3 protein: CASIASTDKQYF
CDR3 DNA: TGTGCCAGCATCGCCAGCACAGATAAGCAGTACTTC
clone size: -
J gene: TRBJ2-7
V gene: TRBV11-2
D gene: -

CDR3 protein: CASRVGTGRYNEQFF
CDR3 DNA: TGTGCCAGTAGAGTCGGGACAGGGCGGTACAATGAGCAGTTCTTT
clone size: -
J gene: TRBJ2-1
V gene: TRBV6-1
D gene: TRBD1

CDR3 protein: CANSLTAGGSGEAQYF
CDR3 DNA: TGTGCCAACAGCTTAACAGCCGGTGGCTCGGGGGAGGCCCAGTACTTC
clone size: few
J gene: TRBJ2-5
V gene: TRBV11-2
D gene: -

CDR3 protein: CASSQTPGGGRGTQYF
CDR3 DNA: TGTGCCAGTAGCCAAACTCCCGGCGGGGGGAGAGGGACCCAGTACTTC
clone size: -
J gene: TRBJ2-5
V gene: TRBV11-2
D gene: TRBD2

CDR3 protein: CTRSASTDTRYF
CDR3 DNA: TGTACCAGGAGCGCCAGCACAGATACGCGGTATTTT
clone size: -
J gene: TRBJ2-3
V gene: TRBV11-2
D gene: -

CDR3 protein: CASSLRWTWENVQYF
CDR3 DNA: TGTGCCAGCAGCTTACGATGGACATGGGAAAACGTGCAGTACTTC
clone size: -
J gene: TRBJ2-7
V gene: TRBV11-2
D gene: -

CDR3 protein: CASSQDFDSYNEQFF
CDR3 DNA: TGCGCCAGCAGCCAAGATTTCGATTCCTATAATGAGCAGTTCTTC
clone size: -
J gene: TRBJ2-1
V gene: TRBV4-3
D gene: -

CDR3 protein: CASSLPTGRYETQYF
CDR3 DNA: TGTGCCAGCAGTTTGCCGACAGGCCGGTATGAGACCCAGTACTTC
clone size: many
J gene: TRBJ2-5
V gene: TRBV28
D gene: -

CDR3 protein: CASSPLRTEAFF
CDR3 DNA: TGTGCCAGCAGTCCCCTCAGGACTGAAGCTTTCTTT
clone size: few
J gene: TRBJ1-1
V gene: TRBV12-3/TRBV12-4
D gene: -

CDR3 protein: CAWNGVTGGRDNEQFF
CDR3 DNA: TGTGCCTGGAATGGGGTAACGGGAGGTAGGGACAATGAGCAGTTCTTC
clone size: -
J gene: TRBJ2-1
V gene: TRBV30
D gene: TRBD2